The source of this T cell receptor (beta chain) is a study of naive and memory T cell subsets. This clonotype was detected a few times. The antigen is unknown. The CDR3 runs to 15 residues. The V gene's germline CDR1 is MNHNY and CDR2 SVGAGI (reference sequence). V was clipped by 0 bases and J by 6 bases, with 13 bases between them. Broader study findings: In naive cells, over 95% of TCR sequences were seen only once. Possibly reflecting memory cells re-expressing CD45RA, a few larger clonotypes occurred in naive repertoires, especially CD8.

The beta constant-region primer was an equimolar mix of two oligonucleotides covering TRBC1 and TRBC2. Ligated cDNA was amplified by four rounds of PCR with nested alpha and beta constant-region primers and SP2. TCRdb fed the UMI-ligation and nested PCR reads into MiXCR, producing one record per CDR3 protein. Of around 93,000 distinct CDR3 sequences in the sample, about 11% were seen once. Input material: naive CD4+ T cells from blood. This chain connects TRBV6-6 to TRBJ2-3; no definite D call. The source is a human donor in good health. The CDR3 sequence: CASSYSETLRDTQYF. Here the CDR3 DNA reads TGTGCCAGCAGTTACTCGGAGACCCTGCGGGATACGCAGTATTTT.